Below are 11 T cell receptor beta chains sequenced from a single sample in a study of T cells in Graves' hyperthyroidism and ophthalmopathy. Using RNA transcripts as the source, TCR beta CDR3 regions were amplified. HTBI primers were employed in a first-round RT-PCR of the TCR CDR3. Each CDR3 protein gets one entry after TCRdb re-called the multiplex PCR reads with MiXCR. The data show under 300,000 distinct CDR3 sequences, with approximately 23% seen just once and around 60% held by the top ten. Material for sequencing was blood. The source is a man aged 25-40 years with Graves' ophthalmopathy.

This clonotype was counted at least ten times. The V and J genes are TRBV7-3 and TRBJ1-1, with D tentatively TRBD1 (6 bases). This CDR3 is built from 13 residues. Trimming took 6 bases from V and 3 from J, leaving 11 bases between them. The germline V gene has CDR1 SGHTA and CDR2 FQGTGA. The CDR3 DNA follows: TGTGCCAGCAGTAGGGGGTCTGACACTGAAGCTTTCTTT. Translation gives CASSRGSDTEAFF.

The chain carries TRBV5-1 and TRBJ2-1; a possible D gene is TRBD2 (6 bases). Germline V lookup: CDR1 SGHRS, CDR2 YFSETQ. The CDR3 runs to 13 residues. V lost 6 bases to trimming and J lost 6 bases, with 13 bases between them. The CDR3, as DNA: TGCGCCAGCAACACCGGAGGGCCCAATGAGCAGTTCTTC. Its translation is CASNTGGPNEQFF.

This clonotype occurred a few times. This chain uses TRBV24-1 with TRBJ1-5; 8 positions match TRBD1. Looked up from germline, CDR1 is KGHDR and CDR2 is SFDVKD. The CDR3 contains 15 residues. J lost 6 bases, V lost 3 bases, and 6 bases had no gene match. The CDR3 nucleotides are TGTGCCACCAGTGATCATGGACAGGGAGTTCAGCCCCAGCATTTT. It specifies CATSDHGQGVQPQHF.

This clonotype was counted between two and nine times. A much more abundant neighbour one base away suggests this may be a read error. The chain has TRBV12-3 or TRBV12-4 and TRBJ2-1; 15 bases are a match to TRBD2. The CDR3 consists of 14 residues. V gave up 5 bases and J gave up 9 bases; unmatched junction bases: 2. The CDR3 DNA follows: TGTGCCAGCAGTGGACTAGCGGGAGGGGGTGAGCAGTTCTTC. As protein: CASSGLAGGGEQFF.

This clonotype was counted at least ten times. V usage is TRBV12-3 or TRBV12-4 and J usage is TRBJ2-7, with TRBD2 matching 9 bases. The ends lost 3 bases at V and 6 bases at J; junction bases unmatched: 6. The CDR3 has 14 amino acids. CDR3 residues: CASSLAGGPFEQYF. CDR3 coding DNA: TGTGCCAGCAGTTTGGCGGGAGGGCCTTTCGAGCAGTACTTC.

This clonotype has a count of ten or more. V gene TRBV28 combines with J gene TRBJ2-3, with 13 bases fitting TRBD2. J gave up 4 bases and V 6 bases, and 16 bases lay outside the gene matches. Germline lookup yields CDR1 MDHEN and CDR2 SYDVKM. The CDR3 covers 19 residues. DNA for the CDR3: TGTGCCAGCAGCACCTCAGGTGTCACGGGACTAGCGGGACCAGATACGCAGTATTTT. Its translation: CASSTSGVTGLAGPDTQYF.

The J gene is TRBJ1-4, the V gene TRBV6-5; D unclear. Germline V gives CDR1 MNHEY, CDR2 SVGAGI. V lost 4 bases and J lost 0, with 9 bases in between. The CDR3 length is 15 residues. CDR3 residues: CASSFDPSTNEKLFF. In DNA, the CDR3 is TGTGCCAGCAGTTTTGATCCTTCAACTAATGAAAAACTGTTTTTT.

V usage is TRBV29-1 and J usage is TRBJ2-3; maybe TRBD2 (6 bases). CDR1 and CDR2 (germline): SQVTM, ANQGSEA. V was shortened by 4 bases and J by 0 bases, with 11 bases between the two germline ends. This CDR3 comprises 14 residues. Here the CDR3 DNA reads TGCAGCGTTGGCCTTGGGACTAGCACAGATACGCAGTATTTT. It is translated as CSVGLGTSTDTQYF.

A remark on this clonotype: The junction departs from germline at one end; a sequencing error may be responsible. The chain uses TRBV5-6 and TRBJ2-1; D tentatively fits TRBD1 or TRBD2 (6 bases each). Looked up from germline, CDR1 is SGHDT and CDR2 is YYEEEE. This CDR3 is 16 amino acids long. CDR3 sequence (DNA): TGTGCCAGCAGCTTGGAAGTAGGGGGGTCCTACAATGAGCAGCTCTTC. Encoded protein: CASSLEVGGSYNEQLF.

This sequence joins TRBV6-1 and TRBJ2-7; 14 bases map to TRBD2. V lost 5 bases and J lost 3; bases outside the gene matches: 6. This CDR3 comprises 16 residues. Germline-derived CDR1 and CDR2 are MNHNS and SASEGT. The CDR3 coding sequence is TGTGCCAGCAGTACCTCGGGACTAGCGGGAGACTACGAGCAGTACTTC. Protein: CASSTSGLAGDYEQYF.

There are many counts of this clonotype. This chain connects TRBV2 to TRBJ2-1; TRBD2 matches at 12 bases. V gave up 7 bases and J gave up 5 bases; unmatched junction bases: 3. CDR1 and CDR2 (germline): SNHLY, FYNNEI. There are 14 residues in the CDR3. The CDR3 DNA is TGTGCCAGCAATGGACTAGCGGGAAACAATGAGCAGTTCTTC. It yields the protein CASNGLAGNNEQFF.